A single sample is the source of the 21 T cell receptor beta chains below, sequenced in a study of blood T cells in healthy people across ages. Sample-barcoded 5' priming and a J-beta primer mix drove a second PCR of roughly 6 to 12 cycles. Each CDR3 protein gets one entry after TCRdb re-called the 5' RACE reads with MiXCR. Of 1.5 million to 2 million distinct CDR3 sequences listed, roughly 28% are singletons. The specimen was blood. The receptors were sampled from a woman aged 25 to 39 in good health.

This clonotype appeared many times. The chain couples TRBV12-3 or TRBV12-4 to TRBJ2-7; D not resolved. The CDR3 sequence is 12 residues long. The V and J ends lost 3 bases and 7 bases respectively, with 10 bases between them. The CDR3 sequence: CASSLTMGEQYF. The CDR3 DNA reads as TGTGCCAGCAGTTTGACGATGGGGGAGCAGTACTTC.

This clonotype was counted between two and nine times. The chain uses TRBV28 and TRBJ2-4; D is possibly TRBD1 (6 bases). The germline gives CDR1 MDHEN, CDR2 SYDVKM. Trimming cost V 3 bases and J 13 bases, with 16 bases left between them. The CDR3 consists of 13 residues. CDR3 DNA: TGTGCCAGCAGTTTTGGGCAGGGGACAAAGCAGTACTTC. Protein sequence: CASSFGQGTKQYF. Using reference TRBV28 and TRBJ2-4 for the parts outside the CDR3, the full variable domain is DVKVTQSSRYLVKRTGEKVFLECVQDMDHENMFWYRQDPGLGLRLIYFSYDVKMKEKGDIPEGYSVSREKKERFSLILESASTNQTSMYLCASSFGQGTKQYFGAGTRLSVL.

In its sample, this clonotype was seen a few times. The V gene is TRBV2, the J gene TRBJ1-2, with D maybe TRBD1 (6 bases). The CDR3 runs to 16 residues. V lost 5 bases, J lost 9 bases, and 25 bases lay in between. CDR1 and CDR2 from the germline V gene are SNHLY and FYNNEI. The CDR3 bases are TGTGCCAGCAGTAACGCGATCCTCCAGGGGCGAGAGAGCTACACCTTC. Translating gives CASSNAILQGRESYTF. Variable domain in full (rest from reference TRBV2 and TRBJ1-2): EPEVTQTPSHQVTQMGQEVILRCVPISNHLYFYWYRQILGQKVEFLVSFYNNEISEKSEIFDDQFSVERPDGSNFTLKIRSTKLEDSAMYFCASSNAILQGRESYTFGSGTRLTVV.

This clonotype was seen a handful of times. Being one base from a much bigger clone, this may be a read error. The CDR3 protein is CSVVGSNQPQHF. CDR3 coding DNA: TGCAGCGTTGTGGGTAGCAATCAGCCCCAGCATTTT. The chain has TRBV29-1 and TRBJ1-5; D not resolved. The CDR3 has 12 amino acids. Trimming took off 4 bases at V and 0 bases at J, with 4 bases between the two ends. Germline CDR1 is SQVTM and CDR2 is ANQGSEA.

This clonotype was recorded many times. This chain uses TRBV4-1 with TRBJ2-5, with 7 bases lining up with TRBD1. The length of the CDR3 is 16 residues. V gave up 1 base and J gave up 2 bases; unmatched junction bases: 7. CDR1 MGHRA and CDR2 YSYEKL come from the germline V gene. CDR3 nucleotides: TGCGCCAGCAGCCAAGGACCCGGACAGGTACAAGAGACCCAGTACTTC. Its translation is CASSQGPGQVQETQYF.

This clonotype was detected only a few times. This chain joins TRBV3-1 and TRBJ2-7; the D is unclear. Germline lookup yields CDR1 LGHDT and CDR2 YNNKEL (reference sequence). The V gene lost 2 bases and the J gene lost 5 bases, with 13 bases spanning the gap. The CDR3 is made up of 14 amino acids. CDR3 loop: CASSQRVSANEQYF. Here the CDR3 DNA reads TGTGCCAGCAGCCAACGGGTGAGTGCGAACGAGCAGTACTTC.

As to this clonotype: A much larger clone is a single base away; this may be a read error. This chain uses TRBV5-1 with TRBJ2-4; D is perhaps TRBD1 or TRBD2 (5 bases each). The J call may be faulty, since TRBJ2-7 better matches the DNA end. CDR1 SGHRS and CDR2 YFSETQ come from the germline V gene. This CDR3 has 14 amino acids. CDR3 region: CVSSLRTGPYEQYF. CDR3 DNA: TGCGTCAGCAGCTTAAGGACGGGGCCGTACGAGCAGTACTTC.

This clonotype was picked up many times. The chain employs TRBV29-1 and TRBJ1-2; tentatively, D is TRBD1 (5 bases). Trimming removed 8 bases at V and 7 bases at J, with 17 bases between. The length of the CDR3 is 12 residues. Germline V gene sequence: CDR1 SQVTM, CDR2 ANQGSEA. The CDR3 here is CSSLRGDGGYTF. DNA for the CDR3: TGCAGCTCCCTGAGAGGGGATGGTGGCTACACCTTC.

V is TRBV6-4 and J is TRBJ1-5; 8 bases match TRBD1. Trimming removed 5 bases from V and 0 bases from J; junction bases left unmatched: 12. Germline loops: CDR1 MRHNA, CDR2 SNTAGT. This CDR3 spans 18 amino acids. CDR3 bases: TGTGCCAGCAGTAAAGACAGGGGAGATGGCTGTAGCAATCAGCCCCAGCATTTT. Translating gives CASSKDRGDGCSNQPQHF.

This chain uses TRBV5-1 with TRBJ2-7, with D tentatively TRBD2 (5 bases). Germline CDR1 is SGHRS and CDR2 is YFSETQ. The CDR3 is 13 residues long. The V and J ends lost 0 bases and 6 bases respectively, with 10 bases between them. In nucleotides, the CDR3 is TGCGCCAGCAGCTTGGCCCGGGGTTTCGAGCAGTACTTC. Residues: CASSLARGFEQYF.

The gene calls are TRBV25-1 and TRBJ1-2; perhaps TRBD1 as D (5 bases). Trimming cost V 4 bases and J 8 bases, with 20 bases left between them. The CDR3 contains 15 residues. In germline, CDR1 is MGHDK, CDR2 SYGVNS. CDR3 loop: CASSGTLGGWEGYTF. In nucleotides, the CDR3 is TGTGCCAGCAGTGGTACCCTGGGGGGGTGGGAAGGCTACACCTTC.

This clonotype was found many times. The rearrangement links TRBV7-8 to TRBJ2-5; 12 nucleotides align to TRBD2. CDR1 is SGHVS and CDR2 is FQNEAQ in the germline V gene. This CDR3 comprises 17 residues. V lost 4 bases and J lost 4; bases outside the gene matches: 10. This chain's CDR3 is CASSSLAGGRVGETQYF. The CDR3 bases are TGTGCCAGCAGCTCCCTAGCGGGAGGGCGGGTTGGAGAGACCCAGTACTTC.

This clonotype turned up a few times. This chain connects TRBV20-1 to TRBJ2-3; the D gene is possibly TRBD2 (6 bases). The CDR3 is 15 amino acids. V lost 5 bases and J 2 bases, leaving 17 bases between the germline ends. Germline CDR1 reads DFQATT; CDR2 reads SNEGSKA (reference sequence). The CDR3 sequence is CSARKTSPFTDTQYF. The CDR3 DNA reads TGCAGTGCTCGTAAGACTAGTCCTTTCACAGATACGCAGTATTTT.

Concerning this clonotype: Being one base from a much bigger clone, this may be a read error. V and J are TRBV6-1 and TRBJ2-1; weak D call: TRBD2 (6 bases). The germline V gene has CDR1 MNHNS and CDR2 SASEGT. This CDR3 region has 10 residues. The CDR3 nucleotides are TGTGTCAGCGCGGGGAATGAGCAGTTCTTC. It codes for CVSAGNEQFF.

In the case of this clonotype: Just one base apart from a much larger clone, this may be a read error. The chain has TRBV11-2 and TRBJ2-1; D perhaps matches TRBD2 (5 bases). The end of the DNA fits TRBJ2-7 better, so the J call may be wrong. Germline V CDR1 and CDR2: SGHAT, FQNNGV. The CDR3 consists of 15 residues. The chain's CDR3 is CASSLRGPSYNEQYF. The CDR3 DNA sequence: TGTGCCAGCAGCTTGCGCGGGCCCTCCTACAATGAGCAGTACTTC.

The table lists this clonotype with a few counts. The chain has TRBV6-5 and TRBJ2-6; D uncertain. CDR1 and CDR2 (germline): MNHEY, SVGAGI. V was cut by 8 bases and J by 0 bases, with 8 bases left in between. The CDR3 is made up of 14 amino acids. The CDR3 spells CASGALSGANVLTF. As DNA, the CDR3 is TGTGCCAGCGGCGCTCTCTCTGGGGCCAACGTCCTGACTTTC.

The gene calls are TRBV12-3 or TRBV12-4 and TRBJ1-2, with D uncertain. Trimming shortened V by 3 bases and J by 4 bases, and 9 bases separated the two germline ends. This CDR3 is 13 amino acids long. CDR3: CASSLLPSYGYTF. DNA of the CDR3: TGTGCCAGCAGTTTGCTCCCGTCCTATGGCTACACCTTC.

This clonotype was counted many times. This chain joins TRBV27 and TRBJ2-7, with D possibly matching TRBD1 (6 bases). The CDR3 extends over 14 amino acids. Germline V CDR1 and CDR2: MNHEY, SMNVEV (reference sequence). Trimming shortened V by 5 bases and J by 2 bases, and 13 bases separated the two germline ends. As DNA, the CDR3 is TGTGCCAGCAGTCCAAAAGGGGGACCCTACGAGCAGTACTTC. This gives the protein CASSPKGGPYEQYF.

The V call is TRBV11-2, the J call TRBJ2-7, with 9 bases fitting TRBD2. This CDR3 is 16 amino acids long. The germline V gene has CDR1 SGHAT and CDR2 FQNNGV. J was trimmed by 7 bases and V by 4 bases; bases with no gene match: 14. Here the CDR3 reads CASSSRSGRRDNEQYF. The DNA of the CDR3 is TGTGCCAGCAGCTCAAGGAGCGGGAGGAGGGACAATGAGCAGTACTTC.

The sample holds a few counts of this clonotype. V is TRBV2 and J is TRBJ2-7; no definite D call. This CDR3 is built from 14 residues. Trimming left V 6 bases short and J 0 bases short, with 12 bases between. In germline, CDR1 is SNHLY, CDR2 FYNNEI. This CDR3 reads CASRPTANSYEQYF. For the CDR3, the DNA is TGTGCCAGCAGACCCACAGCGAACTCCTACGAGCAGTACTTC.

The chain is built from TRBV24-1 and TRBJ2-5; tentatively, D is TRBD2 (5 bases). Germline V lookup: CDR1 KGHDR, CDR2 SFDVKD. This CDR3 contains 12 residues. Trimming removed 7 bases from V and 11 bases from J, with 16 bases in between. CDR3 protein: CATSEGYNEQYF. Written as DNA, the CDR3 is TGTGCCACCAGCGAGGGCTACAATGAGCAGTACTTC.